Listed below are T cell receptor beta chains from one sample, sequenced in a study of blood T cell repertoires in COVID-19. Produced via immunoSEQ multiplex PCR; TCRdb's table is partial and in-frame only. Seen here are under 350,000 clones, 80% to 90% observed once, and the top ten hold roughly 4.2%. Source material: PBMCs or T cells enriched from blood (not recorded which). These receptor sequences come from a woman in her thirties or forties with acute COVID-19. Both conserved end residues are part of each CDR3. Fields, in order: clone size, V gene, D gene, J gene, CDR3 length, CDR3 DNA, CDR3 protein. The D gene is left open where the match is weak. Expanded clones get a size class; other rows say once, few or many, or leave the size out.

NA	TRBV12-3/TRBV12-4	NA	TRBJ2-7	13	TGTGCCAGCAGCCCTTCAGGGTTCCACGAGCAGTACTTC	CASSPSGFHEQYF
NA	TRBV4-1	TRBD1	TRBJ2-2	16	TGCGCCAGCAGAGCCCGGGACAGGGGGATAACCGGGGAGCTGTTTTTT	CASRARDRGITGELFF
NA	TRBV19	TRBD2	TRBJ2-3	14	TGTGCCAGTACTACTAGCGGATACACAGATACGCAGTATTTT	CASTTSGYTDTQYF
NA	TRBV6-5	NA	TRBJ1-4	12	TGTGCCAGCGTTTCAGGGGCTGGCAAACTGTTTTTT	CASVSGAGKLFF
NA	TRBV6-4	TRBD2	TRBJ2-2	15	TGTGCCAGCAGTGTTAGCGGGTTAAGCACCGGGGAGCTGTTTTTT	CASSVSGLSTGELFF
few	TRBV6-5	TRBD2	TRBJ2-7	16	TGTGCCAGCAGTTACTCAAGCGGGAGGGCCGCCTACGAGCAGTACTTC	CASSYSSGRAAYEQYF
NA	TRBV7-2	NA	TRBJ1-2	14	TGTGCCAGCGCCGCGGCAACACAGGGTTATGGCTACACCTTC	CASAAATQGYGYTF
NA	TRBV28	NA	TRBJ1-5	14	TGTGCCAGCAGTCCATTCAACAAGGGGCAGCCCCAGCATTTT	CASSPFNKGQPQHF
NA	TRBV27	TRBD1	TRBJ1-1	14	TGTGCCAGCAGTCCGGACAGGGCGAACACTGAAGCTTTCTTT	CASSPDRANTEAFF
NA	TRBV28	TRBD1	TRBJ2-7	14	TGTGCCAGTGGTAGACAGGGGCCCTCCTACGAGCAGTACTTC	CASGRQGPSYEQYF
NA	TRBV2	TRBD2	TRBJ2-7	15	TGTGCCAGCAGAGCCCTAGCGGTTCGAACCTACGAGCAGTACTTC	CASRALAVRTYEQYF
NA	TRBV15	NA	TRBJ1-1	16	TGTGCCACCAGCAGAGATCTTATCTCGGGGGGCACTGAAGCTTTCTTT	CATSRDLISGGTEAFF
NA	TRBV15	NA	TRBJ2-3	15	TGTGCCACCAGCAGTTTACTACAGGGAGCAGATACGCAGTATTTT	CATSSLLQGADTQYF
NA	TRBV5-1	TRBD1	TRBJ1-1	14	TGCGCCAGCAGCTTGGGGGGACAGGGAGGTGAAGCTTTCTTT	CASSLGGQGGEAFF
NA	TRBV23-1	TRBD1	TRBJ1-2	19	TGCGCCAGCAGAGACCGGGACAGGGGCCCGCGTCCCCCTAACTATGGCTACACCTTC	CASRDRDRGPRPPNYGYTF
NA	TRBV6-2/TRBV6-3	NA	TRBJ2-3	16	TGTGCCAGCAGTTGGGCAGGGGCCGGGGGCACAGATACGCAGTATTTT	CASSWAGAGGTDTQYF
NA	TRBV6-4	TRBD1	TRBJ2-2	14	TGTGCCAGCAGAGCCGGGACAGCCACCGGGGAGCTGTTTTTT	CASRAGTATGELFF
NA	TRBV5-4	TRBD2	TRBJ2-1	17	TGTGCCAGCAGCTTGGGGGCGGGGGTCAGCTCCTACAATGAGCAGTTCTTC	CASSLGAGVSSYNEQFF
NA	TRBV6-5	TRBD2	TRBJ2-1	14	TGTGCCAGCAGTCCGGGGACTAGCTTAAATGAGCAGTTCTTC	CASSPGTSLNEQFF
once	TRBV10-3	NA	TRBJ1-5	14	TGTGCCATCAGTGACGGGGGATTCAATCAGCCCCAGCATTTT	CAISDGGFNQPQHF
once	TRBV4-3	TRBD1	TRBJ2-1	19	TGCGCCAGCAGCCAAGGAGGGACAGGGGCCTCGACCAGATCAAATGAGCAGTTCTTC	CASSQGGTGASTRSNEQFF
NA	TRBV12-3/TRBV12-4	NA	TRBJ1-2	13	TGTGCCAGCAGTTTAGGGTTTGCGTATGGCTACACCTTC	CASSLGFAYGYTF
NA	TRBV5-1	TRBD2	TRBJ2-1	17	TGCGCCAGCAGCTTGAGTTTCGGGCGGGAGGGATACAATGAGCAGTTCTTC	CASSLSFGREGYNEQFF
NA	TRBV6-2/TRBV6-3	NA	TRBJ2-7	14	TGTGCCAGCAGTTCACTAGGACCCTCCTACGAGCAGTACTTC	CASSSLGPSYEQYF
NA	TRBV12-5	TRBD1	TRBJ1-2	14	TGTGCTAGTGGTTTAGGACAGGCTAACTATGGCTACACCTTC	CASGLGQANYGYTF
NA	TRBV6-5	NA	TRBJ1-1	14	TGTGCCAGCAGTTATTTACAGGGGAACACTGAAGCTTTCTTT	CASSYLQGNTEAFF
NA	TRBV6-2/TRBV6-3	NA	TRBJ2-6	21	TGTGCCAGCAGTTACTTCTTTGGTTCGGGGGTTCTCCCCTCTGGGGCCAACGTCCTGACTTTC	CASSYFFGSGVLPSGANVLTF
NA	TRBV7-9	NA	TRBJ2-1	14	TGTGCCAGCACCCACAGGAGCTCCTACAATGAGCAGTTCTTC	CASTHRSSYNEQFF
NA	TRBV5-4	NA	TRBJ1-2	14	TGTGCCAGCAGCTTGGGGTACAGGGAGGGTGGCTACACCTTC	CASSLGYREGGYTF
NA	TRBV2	TRBD1	TRBJ2-7	14	TGTGCCAGCAGACGCCGGGACAGGGCCAACGAGCAGTACTTC	CASRRRDRANEQYF
NA	TRBV7-3	NA	TRBJ1-2	16	TGTGCCAGCAGCTTATTGTCTGGGGCGCGCGGGGCTGGCTACACCTTC	CASSLLSGARGAGYTF
NA	TRBV25-1	NA	TRBJ2-7	15	TGTGCCAGCAGGAAGTCGGGCGGGTACTCCTACGAGCAGTACTTC	CASRKSGGYSYEQYF
NA	TRBV19	NA	TRBJ1-1	13	TGTGCCAGTAGACTTGACACCGTGGCTGAAGCTTTCTTT	CASRLDTVAEAFF